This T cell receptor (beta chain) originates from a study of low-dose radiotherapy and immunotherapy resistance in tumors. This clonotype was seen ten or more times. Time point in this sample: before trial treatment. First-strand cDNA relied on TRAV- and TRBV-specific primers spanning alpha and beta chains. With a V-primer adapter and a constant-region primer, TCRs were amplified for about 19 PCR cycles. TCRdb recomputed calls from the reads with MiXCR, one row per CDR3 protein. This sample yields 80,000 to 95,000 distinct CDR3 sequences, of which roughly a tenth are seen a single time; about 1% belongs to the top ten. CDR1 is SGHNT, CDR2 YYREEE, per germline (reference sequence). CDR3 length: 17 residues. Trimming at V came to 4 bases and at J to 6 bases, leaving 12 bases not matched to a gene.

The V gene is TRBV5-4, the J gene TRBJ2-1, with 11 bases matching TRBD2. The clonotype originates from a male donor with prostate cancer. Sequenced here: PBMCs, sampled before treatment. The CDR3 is CASSTSGGGLIANEQFF. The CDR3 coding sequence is TGTGCCAGCAGCACTAGCGGGGGTGGCCTAATAGCCAATGAGCAGTTCTTC.